These 29 T cell receptor beta chains were sequenced from one sample in a study of cytomegalovirus exposure and HLA in healthy donors. PCR primers comprised 60 Vbeta and 13 Jbeta primers. TCRdb keeps only in-frame clones here, not all; method: immunoSEQ multiplex PCR. Of nearly 100,000 clones listed, around 10% are singletons. Sequenced material: PBMCs. The receptors here all came from a man aged 50 or older in good health and CMV-seropositive.

This clone was seen only a few times. The chain carries TRBV7-8 and TRBJ2-4; 8 bases agree with TRBD1. CDR1 is SGHVS, CDR2 FQNEAQ, per germline. Trimming removed 5 bases from V and 16 bases from J; junction bases left unmatched: 13. The CDR3 is 13 amino acids. The CDR3 DNA follows: TGTGCCAGCAGCACGGGGGATAGGACAGGGACCTACTTC. Translated: CASSTGDRTGTYF.

This sequence joins TRBV28 and TRBJ1-6; 8 nucleotides match TRBD1. CDR1 and CDR2 from the germline V gene are MDHEN and SYDVKM. J was trimmed by 6 bases and V by 8 bases; bases with no gene match: 3. The length of the CDR3 is 13 residues. CDR3 sequence reads: CASVGQGNSPLHF. CDR3 DNA: TGTGCCAGCGTCGGACAGGGTAATTCACCCCTCCACTTT.

This clone was counted between two and nine times. V gene TRBV5-4 combines with J gene TRBJ1-2; TRBD1 might be the D (6 bases). V was cut by 1 base and J by 8 bases, with 15 bases left in between. The CDR3 loop spans 14 amino acids. Germline V lookup: CDR1 SGHNT, CDR2 YYREEE (reference sequence). The CDR3, as DNA: TGTGCCAGCAGCTTGTGGAGCGACAGGAGGGGCTACACCTTC. Amino acid sequence: CASSLWSDRRGYTF. Variable domain in full (rest from reference TRBV5-4 and TRBJ1-2): ETGVTQSPTHLIKTRGQQVTLRCSSQSGHNTVSWYQQALGQGPQFIFQYYREEENGRGNFPPRFSGLQFPNYSSELNVNALELDDSALYLCASSLWSDRRGYTFGSGTRLTVV.

A few counts support this clone. V usage is TRBV28 and J usage is TRBJ1-4; tentatively, D is TRBD1 (5 bases). This CDR3 contains 11 residues. CDR1 MDHEN and CDR2 SYDVKM come from the germline V gene. CDR3 amino acids: CGTLTNEKLFF. CDR3 bases: TGTGGGACACTCACTAATGAAAAACTGTTTTTT.

V gene TRBV27 combines with J gene TRBJ2-5, with 8 bases matching TRBD2. Near its end, the DNA agrees better with TRBJ2-7, so the J call may be wrong. Germline values: CDR1 MNHEY, CDR2 SMNVEV (reference sequence). The CDR3 sequence is 13 residues long. The CDR3 bases are TGTGCCAGCAGTTATGGACTAGCATACGAGCAGTACTTC. Protein product: CASSYGLAYEQYF.

The chain recombines TRBV29-1 with TRBJ2-2, with TRBD2 identical over 7 bases. The CDR3 covers 15 residues. J was trimmed by 2 bases and V by 7 bases; bases with no gene match: 10. Germline V gene sequence: CDR1 SQVTM, CDR2 ANQGSEA. CDR3 bases: TGCAGCGGACTGATGCCGGGGGGAAACACCGGGGAGCTGTTTTTT. Its protein is CSGLMPGGNTGELFF.

In this sample, this clone turned up a few times. This chain links TRBV14 with TRBJ1-6, with D hard to call. The V gene's germline CDR1 is SGHDN and CDR2 FVKESK. The CDR3 sequence is 17 residues long. V lost 1 base to trimming and J lost 7 bases, with 17 bases between them. Here the CDR3 reads CASSQAGSFSSNSPLHF. In DNA form, the CDR3 reads TGTGCCAGCAGCCAAGCGGGATCTTTCAGCTCCAATTCACCCCTCCACTTT.

This chain joins TRBV5-5 and TRBJ2-5, with TRBD2 matching over 9 bases. Per the germline V gene, CDR1 is SGHKS and CDR2 is YYEKEE (reference sequence). With V trimmed by 4 bases and J by 5 bases, 12 bases remained unmatched. There are 16 residues in the CDR3. The CDR3 reads CASSPGRAGGPETQYF. The CDR3, as DNA: TGTGCCAGCAGCCCGGGGAGAGCGGGAGGTCCCGAGACCCAGTACTTC.

This clone was counted only a few times. The chain joins TRBV28 to TRBJ2-1; 8 nucleotides align to TRBD2. The germline gives CDR1 MDHEN, CDR2 SYDVKM. With 6 bases clipped from V and 9 bases from J, the junction kept 10 bases outside the gene matches. The CDR3 is 14 amino acids. The chain's CDR3 is CASRRGTRGVEQFF. The CDR3 bases are TGTGCCAGCAGGCGTGGGACTAGGGGGGTTGAGCAGTTCTTC.

This clone was seen repeatedly, ten times or more. The genes are TRBV5-1 and TRBJ1-4, with D possibly matching TRBD1 (6 bases). Germline V gene lookup returns CDR1 SGHRS and CDR2 YFSETQ. The CDR3 loop spans 14 amino acids. The V and J ends lost 3 bases and 8 bases respectively, with 14 bases between them. The CDR3 region is CASSSGGSGEKLFF. The CDR3 DNA reads as TGCGCCAGCAGCTCGGGGGGCTCGGGGGAAAAACTGTTTTTT.

The CDR3 reads CASSSITRTETQYF. The CDR3 DNA is TGTGCCAGCAGTTCCATTACCCGGACTGAGACCCAGTACTTC. The rearrangement joins TRBV27 to TRBJ2-5; tentatively, D is TRBD2 (5 bases). The CDR3 totals 14 residues. Germline V gives CDR1 MNHEY, CDR2 SMNVEV (reference sequence). V lost 4 bases and J 5 bases, leaving 14 bases between the germline ends.

This clone was observed a handful of times. CDR3 sequence: CASSSVSGNYNEQFF. Here the CDR3 DNA reads TGTGCCAGCAGCTCGGTTAGCGGGAATTACAATGAGCAGTTCTTC. The chain joins TRBV7-3 to TRBJ2-1, with 8 bases identical to TRBD2. The CDR3 has 15 amino acids. The ends lost 4 bases at V and 4 bases at J; junction bases unmatched: 6. CDR1 is SGHTA, CDR2 FQGTGA, per germline.

This clone has just a few counts. The chain has TRBV2 and TRBJ2-1; D remains ambiguous. This CDR3 spans 13 amino acids. Per the germline V gene, CDR1 is SNHLY and CDR2 is FYNNEI. V shed 7 bases and J shed 3 bases, with 10 bases lying between them. The CDR3 region is CASTQSLYNEQFF. In DNA form, the CDR3 reads TGTGCCAGCACCCAGTCCCTCTACAATGAGCAGTTCTTC.

This clone was recorded a few times. The junction departs from germline at one end; a sequencing error may be responsible. This rearrangement joins TRBV15 to TRBJ2-1; 10 bases agree with TRBD2. The CDR3 has 12 amino acids. Germline values: CDR1 LNHNV, CDR2 YYDKDF (reference sequence). The CDR3 sequence: CATRTSGNGQFF. In DNA, the CDR3 is TGTGCCACCCGGACTAGCGGCAATGGGCAGTTCTTC.

V gene TRBV6-5 combines with J gene TRBJ2-5; TRBD2 agrees at 8 bases. V lost 2 bases, J lost 5 bases, and 7 bases stayed unmatched. This CDR3 has 15 amino acids. Germline lookup yields CDR1 MNHEY and CDR2 SVGAGI. Here the CDR3 reads CASSYRSGSVETQYF. The CDR3 DNA follows: TGTGCCAGCAGTTACAGAAGCGGGAGCGTTGAGACCCAGTACTTC.

In its sample, this clone was seen a few times. The chain joins TRBV27 to TRBJ2-1; 11 positions match TRBD2. The CDR3 is made up of 18 amino acids. The V gene end was trimmed by 6 bases and the J gene end by 5 bases; junction bases not matched to a gene: 15. Germline values: CDR1 MNHEY, CDR2 SMNVEV (reference sequence). This chain's CDR3 is CASRTIGASGRRNNEQFF. In DNA form, the CDR3 reads TGTGCCAGCAGGACAATCGGGGCTAGCGGGAGGAGGAACAATGAGCAGTTCTTC.

This clone has a handful of counts. This sequence joins TRBV10-3 and TRBJ2-1, with 9 positions matching TRBD1. The CDR3 has 15 residues. The germline V gene has CDR1 ENHRY and CDR2 SYGVKD. V was pared by 2 bases and J by 9 bases, with 8 bases of the junction left unmatched. This CDR3 is CAISEPGQGRGEQFF. CDR3 nucleotide sequence: TGTGCCATCAGTGAGCCGGGACAGGGACGGGGTGAGCAGTTCTTC.

This clone showed up just a few times. This chain connects TRBV2 to TRBJ1-2, with TRBD1 matching over 9 bases. Germline V gene lookup returns CDR1 SNHLY and CDR2 FYNNEI. This CDR3 is 18 amino acids long. V trimming: 0 bases; J trimming: 4 bases; junction bases outside the gene matches: 12. The CDR3 bases are TGTGCCAGCAGTGAAGCGCCCGGGGCCGGGACAGGGCCCTATGGCTACACCTTC. It translates to CASSEAPGAGTGPYGYTF. The entire variable domain, with the rest obtained from reference TRBV2 and TRBJ1-2, is as follows: EPEVTQTPSHQVTQMGQEVILRCVPISNHLYFYWYRQILGQKVEFLVSFYNNEISEKSEIFDDQFSVERPDGSNFTLKIRSTKLEDSAMYFCASSEAPGAGTGPYGYTFGSGTRLTVV.

V is TRBV7-2 and J is TRBJ1-4; the match to TRBD1 covers 7 bases. The J segment lost 8 bases and the V segment lost 1 base, leaving 7 bases of the junction unmatched. Germline values: CDR1 SGHTA, CDR2 FQGNSA. CDR3 length: 15 amino acids. CDR3 in amino acids: CASSLDRRGREKLFF. CDR3 in DNA: TGTGCCAGCAGCTTAGATAGGAGGGGGCGGGAAAAACTGTTTTTT. The whole variable domain, filled in from reference TRBV7-2 and TRBJ1-4, reads GAGVSQSPSNKVTEKGKDVELRCDPISGHTALYWYRQSLGQGLEFLIYFQGNSAPDKSGLPSDRFSAERTGGSVSTLTIQRTQQEDSAVYLCASSLDRRGREKLFFGSGTQLSVL.

The J gene is TRBJ2-7, the V gene TRBV9; maybe TRBD2 (6 bases). The CDR3 loop spans 15 amino acids. V lost 0 bases, J lost 2 bases, and 12 bases lay in between. From germline, CDR1 is SGDLS and CDR2 YYNGEE. CDR3 protein: CASSVETGDTYEQYF. The DNA of the CDR3 is TGTGCCAGCAGCGTAGAAACGGGAGACACCTACGAGCAGTACTTC.

This chain joins TRBV9 and TRBJ2-1, with TRBD2 matching 11 bases. Germline CDR1 is SGDLS and CDR2 is YYNGEE. This CDR3 comprises 22 residues. Trimming cost V 1 base and J 0 bases; bases outside gene matches: 18. The CDR3 reads CASSVTDLQPGLAARSYNEQFF. In nucleotides, the CDR3 is TGTGCCAGCAGCGTAACAGATCTCCAGCCGGGACTAGCGGCACGCTCCTACAATGAGCAGTTCTTC.

This clone was seen a handful of times. This chain links TRBV5-4 with TRBJ2-2; 12 bases match TRBD2. V lost 4 bases to trimming and J lost 6 bases; unmatched junction nucleotides: 7. The CDR3 is 16 residues long. The germline V gene has CDR1 SGHNT and CDR2 YYREEE (reference sequence). The CDR3 sequence: CASSPGTSGWAGELFF. CDR3 nucleotides: TGTGCCAGCAGCCCCGGGACTAGCGGGTGGGCCGGGGAGCTGTTTTTT.

The sample holds a few counts of this clone. In nucleotides, the CDR3 is TGTGCCAGCAGCTTGGGGGAGGTGCACACAGATACGCAGTATTTT. Its translation is CASSLGEVHTDTQYF. This chain joins TRBV5-4 and TRBJ2-3, with D possibly TRBD2 on 6 matching bases. The CDR3 length is 15 residues. V gave up 0 bases and J gave up 2 bases, with 10 bases separating them. Germline V gives CDR1 SGHNT, CDR2 YYREEE (reference sequence).

This clone has only a few counts. This sequence joins TRBV5-5 and TRBJ2-2; the match to TRBD2 covers 8 bases. From germline, CDR1 is SGHKS and CDR2 YYEKEE (reference sequence). The V gene end was trimmed by 2 bases and the J gene end by 5 bases; junction bases not matched to a gene: 2. CDR3 length: 14 residues. The CDR3 DNA is TGTGCCAGCAGCTTCGGGGGGGTGACCGGGGAGCTGTTTTTT. It encodes CASSFGGVTGELFF.

This clone has just a few counts. The gene calls are TRBV6-4 and TRBJ2-3; 7 positions match TRBD2. CDR1 MRHNA and CDR2 SNTAGT come from the germline V gene. The CDR3 sequence is 19 residues long. Trimming at V came to 1 base and at J to 1 base, leaving 14 bases not matched to a gene. The chain's CDR3 is CASSDLSGTPVEGTDTQYF. CDR3 bases: TGTGCCAGCAGTGACTTAAGCGGGACCCCTGTTGAAGGCACAGATACGCAGTATTTT.

The chain has TRBV4-1 and TRBJ2-1, with 7 positions matching TRBD2. V shed 1 base, J shed 4 bases, and the junction held 1 base outside the gene matches. CDR3 length equals 14 residues. The germline V gene encodes CDR1 MGHRA and CDR2 YSYEKL. As DNA, the CDR3 is TGCGCCAGCAGCCAAGCGGGAGGTTACAATGAGCAGTTCTTC. It specifies CASSQAGGYNEQFF.

In its sample, this clone was seen a few times. The V and J genes are TRBV7-9 and TRBJ2-1, with 9 bases matching TRBD1. J was trimmed by 4 bases and V by 4 bases; bases with no gene match: 8. This CDR3 has 16 amino acids. Per the germline V gene, CDR1 is SEHNR and CDR2 is FQNEAQ (reference sequence). The CDR3 loop reads CASSSWTGAGYNEQFF. The CDR3, as DNA: TGTGCCAGCAGCTCATGGACAGGGGCAGGGTACAATGAGCAGTTCTTC.

This clone turned up a few times. The J gene is TRBJ2-1, the V gene TRBV5-6; possibly TRBD2 for D (6 bases). The CDR3 runs to 14 residues. V was trimmed by 0 bases and J by 8 bases, leaving 12 bases between them. Germline V lookup: CDR1 SGHDT, CDR2 YYEEEE. This chain's CDR3 is CASSLGLVIDEQFF. CDR3 bases: TGTGCCAGCAGCTTGGGACTAGTAATCGATGAGCAGTTCTTC.

This chain's CDR3 is CASSQDVGLAPFF. CDR3 nucleotides: TGTGCCAGCAGCCAAGATGTGGGACTAGCTCCGTTCTTC. The chain links TRBV4-2 to TRBJ2-1; 9 bases line up with TRBD2. The CDR3 has 13 residues. V trimming: 0 bases; J trimming: 15 bases; junction bases outside the gene matches: 6. The germline CDR1 and CDR2 sequences are LGHNA and YNFKEQ.